This T cell receptor (beta chain) was found in a study of blood T cell repertoires in COVID-19. Germline-derived CDR1 and CDR2 are MGHRA and YSYEKL. This CDR3 comprises 15 residues. The germline V and J ends were trimmed by 4 bases and 8 bases, with 20 bases remaining between them. Original analysis: Amplified reference gene primers provided the basis for estimating nucleated cell counts. This table comes from immunoSEQ multiplex PCR, and its TCRdb copy is limited to in-frame clones, with some not included. That table is the source of V, J and clone size, and D and trimming were worked out from the DNA. The sample records about 220,000 clones, roughly 90% being singletons. Enrolled through a virtual design, the participants were between 18 and 89 years of age and came from approximately 25 US areas. The study assigned cohorts using participant-reported clinical history. Contact with a PCR-confirmed or clinician-diagnosed COVID-19 case occurred within 2 weeks of entry.

This clonotype was sampled from a man aged 25-45 years who had been exposed to COVID-19. The chain combines TRBV4-1 with TRBJ2-5; D is perhaps TRBD2 (5 bases). The sequenced material came from PBMCs or T cells enriched from blood (not recorded which). The CDR3 reads CASSPGGDTIFTQYF. The CDR3 nucleotides are TGCGCCAGCAGCCCCGGAGGAGACACCATATTCACCCAGTACTTC.